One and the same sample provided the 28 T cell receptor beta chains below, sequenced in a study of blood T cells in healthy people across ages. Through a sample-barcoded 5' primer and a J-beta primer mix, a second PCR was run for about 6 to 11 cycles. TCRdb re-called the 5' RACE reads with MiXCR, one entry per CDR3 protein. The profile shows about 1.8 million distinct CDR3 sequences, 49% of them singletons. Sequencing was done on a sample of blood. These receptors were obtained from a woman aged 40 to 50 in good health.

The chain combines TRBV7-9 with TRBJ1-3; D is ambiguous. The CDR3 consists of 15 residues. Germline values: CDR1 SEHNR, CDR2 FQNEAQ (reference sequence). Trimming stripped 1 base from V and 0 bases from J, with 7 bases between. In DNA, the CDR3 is TGTGCCAGCAGCTTAGAGGCTATCTCTGGAAACACCATATATTTT. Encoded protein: CASSLEAISGNTIYF.

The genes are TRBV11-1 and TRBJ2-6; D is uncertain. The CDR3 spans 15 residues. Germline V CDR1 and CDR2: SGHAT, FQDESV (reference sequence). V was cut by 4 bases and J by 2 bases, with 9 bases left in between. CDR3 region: CASSSRRTGANVLTF. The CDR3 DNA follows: TGTGCCAGCAGCTCCCGTAGGACTGGGGCCAACGTCCTGACTTTC.

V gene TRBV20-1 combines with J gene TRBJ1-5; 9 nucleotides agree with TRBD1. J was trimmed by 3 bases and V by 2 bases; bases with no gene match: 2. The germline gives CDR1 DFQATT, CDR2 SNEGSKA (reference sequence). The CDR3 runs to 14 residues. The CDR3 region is CSARRTGANQPQHF. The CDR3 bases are TGCAGTGCTAGAAGGACAGGGGCCAATCAGCCCCAGCATTTT.

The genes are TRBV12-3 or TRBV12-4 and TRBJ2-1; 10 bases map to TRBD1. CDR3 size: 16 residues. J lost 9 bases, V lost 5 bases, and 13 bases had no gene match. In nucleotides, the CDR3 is TGTGCCAGCAGTCCGTCCGGGACAGGGGTTTTCAGTGAGCAGTTCTTC. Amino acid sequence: CASSPSGTGVFSEQFF.

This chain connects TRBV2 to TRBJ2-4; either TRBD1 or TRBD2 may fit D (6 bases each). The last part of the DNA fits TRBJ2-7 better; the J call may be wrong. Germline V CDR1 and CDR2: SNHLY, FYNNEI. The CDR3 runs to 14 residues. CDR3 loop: CASKSGRQAYEQYF. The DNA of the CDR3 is TGTGCCAGCAAGTCCGGGAGACAGGCCTACGAGCAGTACTTC.

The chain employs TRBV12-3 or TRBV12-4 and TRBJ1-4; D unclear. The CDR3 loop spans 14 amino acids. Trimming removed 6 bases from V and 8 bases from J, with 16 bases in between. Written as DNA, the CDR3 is TGTGCCAGCAGCACACTCAGTTCGGGGGAAAAACTGTTTTTT. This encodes CASSTLSSGEKLFF.

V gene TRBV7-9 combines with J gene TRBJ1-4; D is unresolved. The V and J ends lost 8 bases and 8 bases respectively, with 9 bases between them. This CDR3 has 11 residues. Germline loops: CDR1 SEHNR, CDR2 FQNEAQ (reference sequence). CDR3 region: CASQAAEKLFF. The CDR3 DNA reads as TGTGCCAGCCAAGCGGCCGAAAAACTGTTTTTT.

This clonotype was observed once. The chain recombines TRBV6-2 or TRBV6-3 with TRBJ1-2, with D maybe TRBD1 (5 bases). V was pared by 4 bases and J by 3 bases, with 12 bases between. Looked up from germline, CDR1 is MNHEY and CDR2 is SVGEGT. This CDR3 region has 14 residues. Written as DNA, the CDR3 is TGTGCCAGCAGTTCCGGGGACGGCTACTATGGCTACACCTTC. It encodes CASSSGDGYYGYTF.

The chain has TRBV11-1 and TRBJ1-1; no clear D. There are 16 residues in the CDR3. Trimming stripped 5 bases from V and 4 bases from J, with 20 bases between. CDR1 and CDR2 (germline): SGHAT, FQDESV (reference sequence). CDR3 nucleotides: TGTGCCAGCAGCCCAAGAGGGCGGACTTCGATCACTGAAGCTTTCTTT. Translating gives CASSPRGRTSITEAFF.

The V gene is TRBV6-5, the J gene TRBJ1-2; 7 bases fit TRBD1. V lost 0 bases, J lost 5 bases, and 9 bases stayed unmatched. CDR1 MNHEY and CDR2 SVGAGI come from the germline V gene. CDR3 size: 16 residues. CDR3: CASSYSPAGQRYGYTF. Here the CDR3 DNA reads TGTGCCAGCAGTTACTCACCCGCGGGACAGAGATATGGCTACACCTTC.

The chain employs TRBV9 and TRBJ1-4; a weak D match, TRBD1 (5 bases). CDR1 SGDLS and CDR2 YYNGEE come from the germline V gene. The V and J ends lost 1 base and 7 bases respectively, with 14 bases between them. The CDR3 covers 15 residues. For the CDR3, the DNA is TGTGCCAGCAGCGTATTGGCTGGGGCGGGTGAAAAACTGTTTTTT. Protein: CASSVLAGAGEKLFF. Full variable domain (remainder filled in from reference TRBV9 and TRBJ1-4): DSGVTQTPKHLITATGQRVTLRCSPRSGDLSVYWYQQSLDQGLQFLIQYYNGEERAKGNILERFSAQQFPDLHSELNLSSLELGDSALYFCASSVLAGAGEKLFFGSGTQLSVL.

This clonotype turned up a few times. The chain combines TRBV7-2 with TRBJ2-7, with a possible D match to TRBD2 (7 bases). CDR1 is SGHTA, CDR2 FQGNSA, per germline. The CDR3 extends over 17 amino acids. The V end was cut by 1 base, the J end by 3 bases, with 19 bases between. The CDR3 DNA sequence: TGTGCCAGCAGCTTAGGGGCACCGGGGGGCTACTACTACGAGCAGTACTTC. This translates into CASSLGAPGGYYYEQYF.

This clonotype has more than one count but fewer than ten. DNA for the CDR3: TGTGCCAGCAGGAGCGGCAAAAGCACAGATACGCAGTATTTT. This sequence encodes CASRSGKSTDTQYF. V usage is TRBV12-3 or TRBV12-4 and J usage is TRBJ2-3; D is possibly TRBD2 (5 bases). Between the trimmed V and J ends, which lost 6 bases and 0 bases, there was a span of 10 bases. The CDR3 runs to 14 residues.

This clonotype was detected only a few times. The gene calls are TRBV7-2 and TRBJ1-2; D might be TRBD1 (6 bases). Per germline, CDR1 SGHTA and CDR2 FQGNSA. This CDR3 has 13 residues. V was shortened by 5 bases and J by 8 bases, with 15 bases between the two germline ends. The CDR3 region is CASSHLGAAGYTF. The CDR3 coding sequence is TGTGCCAGCAGCCACCTGGGGGCGGCGGGCTACACCTTC.

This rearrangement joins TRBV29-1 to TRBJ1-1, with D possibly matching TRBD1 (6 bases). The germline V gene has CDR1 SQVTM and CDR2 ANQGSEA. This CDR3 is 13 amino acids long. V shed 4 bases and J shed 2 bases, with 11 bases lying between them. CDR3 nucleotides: TGCAGCGTTGTAGGGGGTTTTAACACTGAAGCTTTCTTT. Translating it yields CSVVGGFNTEAFF. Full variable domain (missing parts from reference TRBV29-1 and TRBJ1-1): SAVISQKPSRDICQRGTSLTIQCQVDSQVTMMFWYRQQPGQSLTLIATANQGSEATYESGFVIDKFPISRPNLTFSTLTVSNMSPEDSSIYLCSVVGGFNTEAFFGQGTRLTVV.

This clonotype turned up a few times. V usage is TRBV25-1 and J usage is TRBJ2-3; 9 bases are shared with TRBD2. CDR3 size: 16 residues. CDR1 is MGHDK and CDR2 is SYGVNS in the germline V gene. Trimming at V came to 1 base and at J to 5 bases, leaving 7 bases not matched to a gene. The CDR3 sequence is CASSESPSGVGDTQYF. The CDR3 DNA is TGTGCCAGCAGTGAATCTCCTAGCGGGGTAGGAGATACGCAGTATTTT.

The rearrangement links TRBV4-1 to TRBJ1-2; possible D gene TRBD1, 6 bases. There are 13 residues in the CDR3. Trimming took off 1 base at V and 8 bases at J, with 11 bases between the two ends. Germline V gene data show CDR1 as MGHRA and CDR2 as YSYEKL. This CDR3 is CASSQVDRTGYTF. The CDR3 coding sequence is TGCGCCAGCAGCCAAGTCGACAGGACCGGCTACACCTTC.

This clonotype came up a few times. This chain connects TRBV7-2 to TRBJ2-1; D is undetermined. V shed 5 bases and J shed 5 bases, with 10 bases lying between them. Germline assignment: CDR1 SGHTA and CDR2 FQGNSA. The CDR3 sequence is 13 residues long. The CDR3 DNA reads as TGTGCCAGCAGCCCGCTGACCAACAATGAGCAGTTCTTC. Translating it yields CASSPLTNNEQFF.

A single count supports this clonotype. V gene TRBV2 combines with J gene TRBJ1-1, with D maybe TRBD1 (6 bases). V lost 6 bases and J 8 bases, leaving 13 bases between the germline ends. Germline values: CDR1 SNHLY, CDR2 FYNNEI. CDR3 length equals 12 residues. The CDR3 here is CASRGGPMEAFF. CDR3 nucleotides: TGTGCCAGCAGGGGGGGCCCAATGGAAGCTTTCTTT.

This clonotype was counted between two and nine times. In DNA form, the CDR3 reads TGTGCCAGCAGCGACCGACAGGGGCCCGAGCAGTACTTC. Protein: CASSDRQGPEQYF. The chain has TRBV7-2 and TRBJ2-4; 8 bases map to TRBD1. The DNA end favors TRBJ2-7, so the J call may be wrong. This CDR3 has 13 amino acids. Germline V gene lookup returns CDR1 SGHTA and CDR2 FQGNSA.

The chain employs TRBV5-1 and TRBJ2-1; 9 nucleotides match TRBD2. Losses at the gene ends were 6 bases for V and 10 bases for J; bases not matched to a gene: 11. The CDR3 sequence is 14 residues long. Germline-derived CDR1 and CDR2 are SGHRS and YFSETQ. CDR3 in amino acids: CASTGSGGPWEQFF. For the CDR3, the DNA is TGCGCCAGCACAGGAAGCGGGGGGCCTTGGGAGCAGTTCTTC.

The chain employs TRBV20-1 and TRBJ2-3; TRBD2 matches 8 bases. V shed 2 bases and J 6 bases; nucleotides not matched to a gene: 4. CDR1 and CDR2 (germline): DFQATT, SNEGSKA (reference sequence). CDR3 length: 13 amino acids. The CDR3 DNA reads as TGCAGTGCTAGACTCGGGGGGGTTGATACGCAGTATTTT. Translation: CSARLGGVDTQYF.

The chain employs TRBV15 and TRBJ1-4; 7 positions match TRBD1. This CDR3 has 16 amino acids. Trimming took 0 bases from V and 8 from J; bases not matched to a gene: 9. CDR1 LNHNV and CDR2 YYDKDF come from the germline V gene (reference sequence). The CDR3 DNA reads TGTGCCACCAGCAGAGACCCTAGGACAGGCGGGGAAAAACTGTTTTTT. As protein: CATSRDPRTGGEKLFF.

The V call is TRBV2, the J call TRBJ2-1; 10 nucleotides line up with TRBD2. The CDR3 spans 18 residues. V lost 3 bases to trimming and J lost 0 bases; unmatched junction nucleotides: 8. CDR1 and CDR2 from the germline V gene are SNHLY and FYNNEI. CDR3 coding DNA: TGTGCCAGCAGTGAGGGAAGGAGACTAGCGGGCTCCTACAATGAGCAGTTCTTC. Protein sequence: CASSEGRRLAGSYNEQFF.

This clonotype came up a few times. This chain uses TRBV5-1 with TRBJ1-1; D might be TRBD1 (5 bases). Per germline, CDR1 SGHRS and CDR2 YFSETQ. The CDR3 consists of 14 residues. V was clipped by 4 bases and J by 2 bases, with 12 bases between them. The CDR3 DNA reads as TGCGCCAGCAGCCGCGACAGCTCCAACACTGAAGCTTTCTTT. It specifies CASSRDSSNTEAFF.

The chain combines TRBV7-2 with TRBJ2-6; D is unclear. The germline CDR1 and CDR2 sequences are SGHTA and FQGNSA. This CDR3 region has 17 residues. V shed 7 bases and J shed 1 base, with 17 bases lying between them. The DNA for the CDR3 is TGTGCCAGCACGTTTACAAGTTCCAGTTCTGGGGCCAACGTCCTGACTTTC. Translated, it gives CASTFTSSSSGANVLTF.

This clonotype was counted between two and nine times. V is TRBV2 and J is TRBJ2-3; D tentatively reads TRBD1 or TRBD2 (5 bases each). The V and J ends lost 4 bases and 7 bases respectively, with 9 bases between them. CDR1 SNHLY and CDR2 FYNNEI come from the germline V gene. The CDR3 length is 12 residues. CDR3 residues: CASSVEGHTQYF. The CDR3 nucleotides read TGTGCCAGCAGTGTAGAGGGGCATACGCAGTATTTT.

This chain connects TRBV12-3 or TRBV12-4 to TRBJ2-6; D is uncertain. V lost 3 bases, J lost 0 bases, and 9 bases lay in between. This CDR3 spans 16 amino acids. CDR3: CASSFGDPSGANVLTF. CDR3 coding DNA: TGTGCCAGCAGTTTCGGAGATCCCTCTGGGGCCAACGTCCTGACTTTC.